This T cell receptor (beta chain) comes out of a study of Ad26.COV2.S vaccination and SARS-CoV-2 variants. The CDR3 spans 16 residues. Trimming shortened V by 2 bases and J by 7 bases, and 15 bases separated the two germline ends. From germline, CDR1 is MNHEY and CDR2 SVGAGI. The treatment is: 15 to 20 received Ad26.COV2.S at low or high dose, single or two shots; several received placebo; per-sample allocation not given. Specimens were obtained on day 63 following the first vaccine or placebo injection. Built on an Ad26 vector, the vaccine expressed Wuhan-strain SARS-CoV-2 spike. Assay used: immunoSEQ multiplex PCR; TCRdb lists only in-frame clones, some missing. Counted here are 430,000 or so clones, roughly nine tenths occurring once; the ten biggest clones make up about 2.5%.

The receptor was isolated from a person between 18 and 59 years old who received the Ad26.COV2.S COVID-19 vaccine or a placebo. The V and J genes are TRBV6-5 and TRBJ1-6; D uncertain. This specimen consisted of peripheral blood, obtained in a trial of Ad26.COV2.S vaccine versus placebo. DNA of the CDR3: TGTGCCAGCAGTTACCTACCCGGGCCCATCAATTCACCCCTCCACTTT. Translation: CASSYLPGPINSPLHF.